Listed below are T cell receptor beta chains from one sample, sequenced in a study of blood T cell repertoires in COVID-19. Clones were sequenced by immunoSEQ multiplex PCR, and TCRdb holds only the in-frame ones, with some missing. There are just under 45,000 clones in the sample; just under 90% occur only once, and roughly 4.3% lies in the top ten. Sequenced sample: peripheral blood. The receptor set was obtained from a man aged 40-49 years with COVID-19, enrolled during active disease. The CDR3 runs from the conserved cysteine through the conserved F or W. The D gene is left open where the match is weak.

d_call v_call cdr3_aa
NA TRBV7-6 CASSLGSGTSSYEQYF
NA TRBV27 CASSLGSTGNQPQHF
TRBD1 TRBV27 CASSITGASPLHF
TRBD1 TRBV27 CASSPRDRGKGANVLTF
TRBD1 TRBV5-1 CASSSGQGTATNEKLFF
TRBD1 TRBV5-1 CASTTGGGYGYTF
NA TRBV6-1 CASSENSEQYF
TRBD2 TRBV5-1 CASRDGTSLTGELFF
NA TRBV7-8 CASRRTGPANEKLFF
TRBD1 TRBV5-6 CASSIYRGPSTDTQYF
NA TRBV27 CASSSSAPYNEQFF
NA TRBV28 CASRDPRGTEAFF
TRBD2 TRBV7-2 CASSLDPGLAGVEQFF
TRBD1 TRBV5-6 CASSLGDRGRGHGYTF
NA TRBV2 CASSEQGSRSPLHF
TRBD2 TRBV7-3 CASSLGPSGGSDTQYF
TRBD2 TRBV7-2 CASSPSGVSTDTQYF
NA TRBV28 CASSLGPPGEGNQPQHF
NA TRBV9 CASSVGPGPGQGADDEQFF
NA TRBV24-1 CATAGNSNQPQHF
TRBD2 TRBV2 CASRRTSGSADTQYF
NA TRBV19 CASRRGIAFNQPQHF
NA TRBV3-1/TRBV3-2 CASSSRQTGEQYF
TRBD1 TRBV5-4 CASSLGGGQGVGELFF
TRBD2 TRBV11-2 CASFPVREGLAGTDTQYF
TRBD1 TRBV5-1 CASSAGGQGAQYF
TRBD1 TRBV4-1 CASSPRQGPEKLFF
NA TRBV10-3 CAISEGGTVSTDTQYF
NA TRBV5-1 CASSFFVEGAVHEQYF
NA TRBV9 CASSPPTGGYGYTF